These 23 T cell receptor beta chains share one sample of origin, sequenced in a study of blood T cell repertoires in COVID-19. Measured with immunoSEQ multiplex PCR; TCRdb has only the in-frame clones, and not every one. The data show 70,000 or so clones, with about nine tenths seen just once and 4.5% to 5.5% held by the top ten. Specimen: peripheral blood. These receptors all come from a young woman with acute or convalescent COVID-19.

The chain combines TRBV28 with TRBJ2-1, with 10 bases matching TRBD2. V gave up 5 bases and J gave up 3 bases; unmatched junction bases: 7. Germline V gene lookup returns CDR1 MDHEN and CDR2 SYDVKM. This CDR3 is built from 16 residues. CDR3 region: CASSTPGLAVYNEQFF. The CDR3 DNA follows: TGTGCCAGCAGTACCCCCGGACTAGCGGTCTACAATGAGCAGTTCTTC.

This clone has just a few counts. The rearrangement links TRBV19 to TRBJ1-1; weak D call: TRBD1 (5 bases). Germline V gene lookup returns CDR1 LNHDA and CDR2 SQIVND (reference sequence). V was cut by 1 base and J by 5 bases, with 8 bases left in between. CDR3 length equals 13 residues. The CDR3 spells CASSIGPGTEAFF. In nucleotides, the CDR3 is TGTGCCAGTAGTATAGGCCCAGGGACTGAAGCTTTCTTT. Together with reference TRBV19 and TRBJ1-1, the CDR3 gives the full variable domain: DGGITQSPKYLFRKEGQNVTLSCEQNLNHDAMYWYRQDPGQGLRLIYYSQIVNDFQKGDIAEGYSVSREKKESFPLTVTSAQKNPTAFYLCASSIGPGTEAFFGQGTRLTVV.

J is TRBJ1-3 and V is TRBV9; 9 bases align to TRBD1. The CDR3 extends over 16 amino acids. Trimming at V came to 0 bases and at J to 0 bases, leaving 1 base not matched to a gene. Germline V gives CDR1 SGDLS, CDR2 YYNGEE. The CDR3 is CASSVGDRDSGNTIYF. The CDR3 DNA reads TGTGCCAGCAGCGTAGGGGACAGGGACTCTGGAAACACCATATATTTT.

This clone was detected once. The genes are TRBV7-9 and TRBJ2-1; 9 bases match TRBD1. The germline V gene has CDR1 SEHNR and CDR2 FQNEAQ (reference sequence). Losses at the gene ends were 0 bases for V and 2 bases for J; bases not matched to a gene: 8. This CDR3 region has 18 residues. CDR3 DNA: TGTGCCAGCAGCTTAGCGTCTAACCGGGACAGGGCCTACAATGAGCAGTTCTTC. Translation: CASSLASNRDRAYNEQFF. Full variable domain (remainder filled in from reference TRBV7-9 and TRBJ2-1): DTGVSQNPRHKITKRGQNVTFRCDPISEHNRLYWYRQTLGQGPEFLTYFQNEAQLEKSRLLSDRFSAERPKGSFSTLEIQRTEQGDSAMYLCASSLASNRDRAYNEQFFGPGTRLTVL.

The chain employs TRBV11-2 and TRBJ2-5; D not resolved. Per germline, CDR1 SGHAT and CDR2 FQNNGV. Between the trimmed V and J ends, which lost 5 bases and 5 bases, there was a span of 15 bases. The CDR3 is made up of 14 amino acids. CDR3 DNA: TGTGCCAGCAGCCAGGTGTCTGGTGTGGAGACCCAGTACTTC. Protein: CASSQVSGVETQYF. Complete variable domain (other parts from reference TRBV11-2 and TRBJ2-5): EAGVAQSPRYKIIEKRQSVAFWCNPISGHATLYWYQQILGQGPKLLIQFQNNGVVDDSQLPKDRFSAERLKGVDSTLKIQPAKLEDSAVYLCASSQVSGVETQYFGPGTRLLVL.

This clone was counted once. The chain carries TRBV12-3 or TRBV12-4 and TRBJ1-1; D gene uncertain. The CDR3 runs 13 residues. V was shortened by 1 base and J by 6 bases, with 9 bases between the two germline ends. CDR3 sequence (DNA): TGTGCCAGCAGTTTAGAGCGGCGCGCTGAAGCTTTCTTT. It encodes CASSLERRAEAFF.

The chain links TRBV7-9 to TRBJ1-1, with D possibly being TRBD1 (6 bases). The ends were cut back, 5 bases at V and 0 bases at J, with 13 bases in the middle. This CDR3 is 15 amino acids long. CDR1 is SEHNR and CDR2 is FQNEAQ in the germline V gene (reference sequence). The CDR3 DNA is TGTGCCAGCAGCATCGGGACACCGATGAACACTGAAGCTTTCTTT. Its protein product is CASSIGTPMNTEAFF.

The chain links TRBV28 to TRBJ2-3; no definite D call. V lost 5 bases to trimming and J lost 11 bases, with 8 bases between them. The CDR3 has 10 amino acids. Germline V CDR1 and CDR2: MDHEN, SYDVKM. The CDR3 region has the DNA TGTGCCAGCAGTAACCACAAGCAGTATTTT. This gives the protein CASSNHKQYF.

This clone was observed a handful of times. J is TRBJ1-4 and V is TRBV7-9; D gene unclear. This CDR3 comprises 14 residues. Germline-derived CDR1 and CDR2 are SEHNR and FQNEAQ (reference sequence). V was shortened by 5 bases and J by 6 bases, with 13 bases between the two germline ends. The CDR3 protein is CASSVGLSDEKLFF. In DNA, the CDR3 is TGTGCCAGCAGCGTCGGACTTAGCGATGAAAAACTGTTTTTT.

V is TRBV20-1 and J is TRBJ1-6; D not certain. The CDR3 has 13 residues. V was clipped by 3 bases and J by 9 bases, with 12 bases between them. The germline CDR1 and CDR2 sequences are DFQATT and SNEGSKA (reference sequence). The CDR3 DNA sequence: TGCAGTGCTAGTCACCCCGTTAGTTCACCCCTCCACTTT. It is translated as CSASHPVSSPLHF.

This rearrangement joins TRBV7-2 to TRBJ1-1, with D possibly being TRBD1 (5 bases). This CDR3 region has 12 residues. The germline V and J ends were trimmed by 5 bases and 6 bases, with 10 bases remaining between them. Per germline, CDR1 SGHTA and CDR2 FQGNSA. The CDR3 nucleotides read TGTGCCAGCAGCCTGTCGGGGGCTGAAGCTTTCTTT. It codes for CASSLSGAEAFF.

In DNA form, the CDR3 reads TGTGCCAGCAGCAGGGACAGGGGAAATGAAAAACTGTTTTTT. Its protein is CASSRDRGNEKLFF. V is TRBV9 and J is TRBJ1-4; TRBD1 matches at 10 bases. This CDR3 spans 14 amino acids. CDR1 is SGDLS, CDR2 YYNGEE, per germline. J lost 5 bases, V lost 4 bases, and 2 bases had no gene match.

The V call is TRBV7-2, the J call TRBJ1-1; no firm D call. Germline V CDR1 and CDR2: SGHTA, FQGNSA. V was pared by 1 base and J by 1 base, with 7 bases between. The CDR3 loop spans 14 amino acids. CDR3 in amino acids: CASSLGQQNTEAFF. The CDR3 DNA reads TGTGCCAGCAGCTTAGGACAACAGAACACTGAAGCTTTCTTT.

The chain uses TRBV18 and TRBJ2-5; the match to TRBD1 covers 8 bases. The germline V gene has CDR1 KGHSH and CDR2 LQKENI. The J segment lost 5 bases and the V segment lost 6 bases, leaving 5 bases of the junction unmatched. CDR3 length: 13 residues. CDR3 DNA sequence: TGTGCCAGCTCCGGACAGGGATCGGAGACCCAGTACTTC. It translates to CASSGQGSETQYF.

The chain has TRBV11-2 and TRBJ2-3; 13 nucleotides align to TRBD2. The V gene's germline CDR1 is SGHAT and CDR2 FQNNGV. The V segment lost 5 bases and the J segment 3 bases; nucleotides outside the gene matches: 5. The CDR3 runs to 16 residues. CDR3 loop: CASSGRTSGRTDTQYF. The CDR3 coding sequence is TGTGCCAGCAGCGGCCGGACTAGCGGGAGAACAGATACGCAGTATTTT.

This clone was seen just once. The rearrangement links TRBV5-1 to TRBJ2-7; TRBD2 is a possible D gene (5 bases). Germline V gene lookup returns CDR1 SGHRS and CDR2 YFSETQ. Trimming removed 0 bases from V and 1 base from J, with 8 bases in between. The CDR3 is 14 residues long. CDR3 in DNA: TGCGCCAGCAGCTTGGAAGCGGTATCCTACGAGCAGTACTTC. Translated: CASSLEAVSYEQYF.

The chain carries TRBV15 and TRBJ1-2, with TRBD1 matching over 12 bases. V was pared by 4 bases and J by 6 bases, with 6 bases of the junction left unmatched. The CDR3 extends over 15 amino acids. CDR1 and CDR2 (germline): LNHNV, YYDKDF (reference sequence). CDR3 sequence: CATSKGGQGAHGYTF. In DNA form, the CDR3 reads TGTGCCACCAGCAAAGGGGGACAGGGGGCTCATGGCTACACCTTC.

J is TRBJ2-3 and V is TRBV5-8; 10 positions agree with TRBD2. J gave up 1 base and V 0 bases, and 2 bases lay outside the gene matches. Germline V gene lookup returns CDR1 SGHTS and CDR2 YDEGEE. The CDR3 is 16 amino acids. CDR3: CASSLGSGGGTDTQYF. In nucleotides, the CDR3 is TGTGCCAGCAGCTTGGGGAGCGGGGGGGGCACAGATACGCAGTATTTT.

The genes are TRBV4-1 and TRBJ2-2, with 15 nucleotides matching TRBD2. V lost 4 bases, J lost 2 bases, and 17 bases stayed unmatched. The CDR3 is 22 residues long. Germline V gene data show CDR1 as MGHRA and CDR2 as YSYEKL. CDR3 residues: CASSRDIIPGLAGGHNTGELFF. The CDR3 coding sequence is TGCGCCAGCAGCCGAGACATCATACCGGGACTAGCGGGGGGCCACAACACCGGGGAGCTGTTTTTT.

The chain joins TRBV2 to TRBJ1-1, with D possibly being TRBD1 (5 bases). Trimming stripped 8 bases from V and 0 bases from J, with 10 bases between. CDR3 length: 13 amino acids. Germline CDR1 SNHLY, CDR2 FYNNEI. CDR3 in DNA: TGTGCCAGCCACGACAGTCTGAACACTGAAGCTTTCTTT. Translating it yields CASHDSLNTEAFF.

The chain uses TRBV10-3 and TRBJ1-2; the D gene is possibly TRBD1 (5 bases). V lost 10 bases, J lost 6 bases, and 21 bases lay in between. Germline V CDR1 and CDR2: ENHRY, SYGVKD. CDR3 length: 14 residues. The CDR3 region is CATLRIQGSHGYTF. The CDR3 nucleotides read TGTGCCACCTTGAGGATTCAGGGCAGTCATGGCTACACCTTC.

The chain carries TRBV5-1 and TRBJ2-7; 11 positions match TRBD2. Trimming at V came to 3 bases and at J to 2 bases, leaving 4 bases not matched to a gene. This CDR3 contains 15 residues. Germline CDR1 reads SGHRS; CDR2 reads YFSETQ. The CDR3 nucleotides are TGCGCCAGCAGCTGGGGGACTAGCGGAACCTACGAGCAGTACTTC. This codes for CASSWGTSGTYEQYF.

The chain joins TRBV30 to TRBJ1-2; 10 bases are a match to TRBD1. CDR3 size: 14 residues. V shed 5 bases, J shed 1 base, and the junction held 4 bases outside the gene matches. Per germline, CDR1 GTSNPN and CDR2 SVGIG (reference sequence). The CDR3 nucleotides read TGTGCCTGGTTGGACAGGGGGATTAACTATGGCTACACCTTC. As protein: CAWLDRGINYGYTF.